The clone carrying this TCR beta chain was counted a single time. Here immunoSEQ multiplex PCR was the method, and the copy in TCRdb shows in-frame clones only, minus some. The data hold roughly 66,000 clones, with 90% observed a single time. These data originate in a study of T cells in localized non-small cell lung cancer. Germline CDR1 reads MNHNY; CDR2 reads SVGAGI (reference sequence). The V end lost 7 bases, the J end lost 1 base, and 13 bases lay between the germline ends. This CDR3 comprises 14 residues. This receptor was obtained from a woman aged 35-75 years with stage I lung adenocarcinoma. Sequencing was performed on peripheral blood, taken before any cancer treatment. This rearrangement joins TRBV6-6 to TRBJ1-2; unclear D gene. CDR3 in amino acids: CASTREGFNYGYTF. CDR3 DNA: TGTGCCAGCACGCGGGAAGGCTTTAACTATGGCTACACCTTC.